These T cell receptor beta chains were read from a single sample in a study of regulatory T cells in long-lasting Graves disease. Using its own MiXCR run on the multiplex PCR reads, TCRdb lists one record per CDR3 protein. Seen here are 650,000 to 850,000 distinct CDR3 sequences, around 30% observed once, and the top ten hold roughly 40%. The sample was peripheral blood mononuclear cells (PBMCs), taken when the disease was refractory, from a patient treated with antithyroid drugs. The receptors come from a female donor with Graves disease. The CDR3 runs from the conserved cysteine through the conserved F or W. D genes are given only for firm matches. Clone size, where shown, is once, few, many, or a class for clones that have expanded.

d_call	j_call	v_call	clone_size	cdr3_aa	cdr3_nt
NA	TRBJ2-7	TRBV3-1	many	CASSQAGTSYEQYF	TGTGCCAGCAGCCAAGCGGGAACCTCCTACGAGCAGTACTTC
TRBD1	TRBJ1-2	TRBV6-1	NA	CASRGEIQGAPGYGYTF	TGTGCCAGCAGAGGTGAAATTCAGGGGGCGCCGGGGTATGGCTACACCTTC
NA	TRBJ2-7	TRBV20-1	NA	CSARDLNRSRYYEQYF	TGCAGTGCTAGAGATCTAAATAGGTCCAGGTACTACGAGCAGTACTTC
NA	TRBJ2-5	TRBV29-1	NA	CSVEDRSGKETQYF	TGCAGCGTTGAAGATCGATCGGGGAAGGAGACCCAGTACTTC
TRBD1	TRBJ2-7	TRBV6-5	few	CASSSYRDRASYEQYF	TGTGCCAGCAGTTCCTATAGGGACAGGGCCTCCTACGAGCAGTACTTC
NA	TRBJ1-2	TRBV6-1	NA	CASSRDAFAYGYTF	TGTGCCAGCAGTCGGGACGCTTTTGCCTATGGCTACACCTTC
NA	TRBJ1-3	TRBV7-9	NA	CASSRDVGNTIYF	TGTGCCAGCAGTCGGGACGTTGGAAACACCATATATTTT
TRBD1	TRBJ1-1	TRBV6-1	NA	CASTRTGGSTEAFF	TGTGCCAGCACAAGGACAGGGGGATCCACTGAAGCTTTCTTT
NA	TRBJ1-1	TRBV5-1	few	CASSLGRTGYLDTEAFF	TGCGCCAGCAGCTTGGGGCGAACAGGGTATTTGGACACTGAAGCTTTCTTT
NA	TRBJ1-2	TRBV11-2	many	CASSSPGRGNYGYTF	TGTGCCAGCAGTTCTCCCGGCCGAGGAAACTATGGCTACACCTTC
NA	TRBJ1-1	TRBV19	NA	CASSMRGRDTEAFF	TGTGCCAGTAGTATGCGGGGGCGAGACACTGAAGCTTTCTTT
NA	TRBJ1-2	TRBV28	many	CASISQATGNPYGYTF	TGTGCCAGCATCTCTCAGGCAACGGGAAACCCTTATGGCTACACCTTC